In this sample, the clone carrying this T cell receptor (beta chain) turned up once. Its matching antigen is unknown. The sample originates from a study of siplizumab effects on memory and regulatory T cells. Approximately 10^5 TCR templates were measured in each sample. TCRdb's copy holds only in-frame clones and misses some; the assay was immunoSEQ multiplex PCR. The sample carries approximately 100,000 clones, roughly nine tenths recorded once. The V gene's germline CDR1 is ENHRY and CDR2 SYGVKD. Germline trimming cut 6 bases from V and 1 base from J; bases unmatched to any gene: 5. This CDR3 spans 15 amino acids. Study-wide results and limits: Naive T cells seemed more diverse than memory cells and seemed major alloresponse contributors. Among mappable alloreactive CD4+ clones, the Treg-derived fraction averaged around 63% with siplizumab versus about 27% in controls. Memory cells that were CD4+ and unstimulated gave rise to alloreactive sequences, which siplizumab significantly reduced.

This sequence originates from a human donor in good health. Sequences were obtained from Tregs sorted from blood. The V and J genes are TRBV10-3 and TRBJ2-7; TRBD2 matches 11 bases. The CDR3 bases are TGTGCCATCAGGGAATCTAGCGGGGGGTCCTACGAGCAGTACTTC. Encoded protein: CAIRESSGGSYEQYF.